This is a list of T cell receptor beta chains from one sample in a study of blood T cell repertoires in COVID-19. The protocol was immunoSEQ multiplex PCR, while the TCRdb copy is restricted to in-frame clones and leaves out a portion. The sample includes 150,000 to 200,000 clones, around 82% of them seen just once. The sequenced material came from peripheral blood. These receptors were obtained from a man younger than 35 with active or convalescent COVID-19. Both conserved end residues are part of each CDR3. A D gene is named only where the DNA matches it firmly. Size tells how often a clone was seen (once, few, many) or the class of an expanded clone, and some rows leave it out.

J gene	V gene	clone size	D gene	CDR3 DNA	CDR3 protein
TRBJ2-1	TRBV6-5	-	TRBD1	TGTGCCAGCAGTTACGGGACAGACCGGTTCTTC	CASSYGTDRFF
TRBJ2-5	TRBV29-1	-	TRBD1	TGCAGCGTGGGACAGCAAGAGACCCAGTACTTC	CSVGQQETQYF
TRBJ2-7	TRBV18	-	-	TGTGCCAGCTCACGAACCGTAGGGGGTGTGAGGGAGGGCCGGAGCTCCTACGAGCAGTACTTC	CASSRTVGGVREGRSSYEQYF
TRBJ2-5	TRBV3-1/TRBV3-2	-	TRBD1	TGTGCCAGCAGCCCCAGGGGGCGCACGTACCAAGAGACCCAGTACTTC	CASSPRGRTYQETQYF
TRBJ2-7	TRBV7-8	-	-	TGTGCCAGCAGCTTAGAGCGGAACACCTACGAGCAGTACTTC	CASSLERNTYEQYF
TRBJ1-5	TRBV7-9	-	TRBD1	TGTGCCAGCAGCTCCGGACAGGGTGGGCAGCCCCAGCATTTT	CASSSGQGGQPQHF
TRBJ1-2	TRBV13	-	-	TGTGCCAGCAGCTTATTAGGGAGCCTTAACTATGGCTACACCTTC	CASSLLGSLNYGYTF
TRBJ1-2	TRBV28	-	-	TGTGCCAGCTACTCTATAGCTAACTATGGCTACACCTTC	CASYSIANYGYTF
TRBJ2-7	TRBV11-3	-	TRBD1	TGTGCCAGCAGCTTAGTAACAGGGGCCGAGCAGTACTTC	CASSLVTGAEQYF
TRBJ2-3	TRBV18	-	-	TGTGCCAGCTCACGCGCAGGGGTATCAGATACGCAGTATTTT	CASSRAGVSDTQYF
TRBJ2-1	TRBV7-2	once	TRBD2	TGTGCCAGCAGCTTAGGCGGGGGTGAGCAGTTCTTC	CASSLGGGEQFF
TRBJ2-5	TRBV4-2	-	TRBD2	TGTGCCAGCAGCCAGCTAGCGGAACAAGAGACCCAGTACTTC	CASSQLAEQETQYF
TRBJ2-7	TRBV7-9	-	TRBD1	TGTGCCAGCAGCTCGACAGGGCGGGAGCAGTACTTC	CASSSTGREQYF
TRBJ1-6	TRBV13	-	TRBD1	TGTGCCAGCAGCTTACGGTTGACAGGGAAATCACCCCTCCACTTT	CASSLRLTGKSPLHF
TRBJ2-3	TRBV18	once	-	TGTGCCAGCTCACCACGGGCAGCCAGCACAGATACGCAGTATTTT	CASSPRAASTDTQYF
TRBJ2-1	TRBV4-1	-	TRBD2	TGCGCCAGCAGCCGAGGGACTATAGCGGGAAGTCTGGATGAGCAGTTCTTC	CASSRGTIAGSLDEQFF
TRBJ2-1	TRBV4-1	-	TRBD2	TGCGCCAGCAGCCATGGTCTTCTAGCGGGGTTCGACAATGAGCAGTTCTTC	CASSHGLLAGFDNEQFF